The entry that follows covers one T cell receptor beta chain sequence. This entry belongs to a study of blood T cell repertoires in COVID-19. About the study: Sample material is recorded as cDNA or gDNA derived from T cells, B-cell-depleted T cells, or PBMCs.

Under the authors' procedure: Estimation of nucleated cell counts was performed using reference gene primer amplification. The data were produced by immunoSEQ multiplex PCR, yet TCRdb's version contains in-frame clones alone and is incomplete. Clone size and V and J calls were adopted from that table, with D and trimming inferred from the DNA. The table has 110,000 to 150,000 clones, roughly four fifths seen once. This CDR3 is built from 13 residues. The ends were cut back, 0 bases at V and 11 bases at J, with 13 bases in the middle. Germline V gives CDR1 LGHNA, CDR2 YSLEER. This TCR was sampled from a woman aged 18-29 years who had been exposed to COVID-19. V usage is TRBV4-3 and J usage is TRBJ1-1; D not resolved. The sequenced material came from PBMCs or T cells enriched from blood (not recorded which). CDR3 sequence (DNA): TGCGCCAGCAGCCAAGATGGTGGCAGGTTGGCTTTCTTT. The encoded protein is CASSQDGGRLAFF.